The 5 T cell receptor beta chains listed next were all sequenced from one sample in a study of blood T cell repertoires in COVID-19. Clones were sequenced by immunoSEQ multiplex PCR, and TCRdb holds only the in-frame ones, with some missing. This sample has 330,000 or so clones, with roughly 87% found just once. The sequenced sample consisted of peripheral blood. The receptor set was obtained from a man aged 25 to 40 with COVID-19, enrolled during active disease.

CDR3 loop: CASSSSLSLSYEQYF. CDR3 in DNA: TGTGCCAGCAGTTCTAGCCTCTCCTTATCCTACGAGCAGTACTTC. The chain has TRBV27 and TRBJ2-7; D is perhaps TRBD2 (5 bases). CDR3 length equals 15 residues. The V and J ends lost 4 bases and 1 base respectively, with 14 bases between them. Looked up from germline, CDR1 is MNHEY and CDR2 is SMNVEV (reference sequence).

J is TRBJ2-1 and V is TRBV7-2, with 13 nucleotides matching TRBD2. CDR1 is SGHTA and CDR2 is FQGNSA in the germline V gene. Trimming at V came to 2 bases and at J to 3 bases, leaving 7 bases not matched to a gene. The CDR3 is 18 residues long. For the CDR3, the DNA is TGTGCCAGCAGCTTAAGAGGGACTAGCGGGACTAACTACAATGAGCAGTTCTTC. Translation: CASSLRGTSGTNYNEQFF.

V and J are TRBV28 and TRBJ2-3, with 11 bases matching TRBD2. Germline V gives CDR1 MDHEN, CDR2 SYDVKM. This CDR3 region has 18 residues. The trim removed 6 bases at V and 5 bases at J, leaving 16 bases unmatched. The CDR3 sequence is CASRPNSYSGRAIDTQYF. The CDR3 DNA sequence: TGTGCCAGCAGACCGAACTCATATAGCGGGAGGGCGATAGATACGCAGTATTTT.

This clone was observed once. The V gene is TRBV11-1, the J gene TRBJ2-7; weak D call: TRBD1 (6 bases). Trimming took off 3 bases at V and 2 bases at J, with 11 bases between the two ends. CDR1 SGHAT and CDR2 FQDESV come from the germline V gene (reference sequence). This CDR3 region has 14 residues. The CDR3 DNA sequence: TGTGCCAGCAGCTTTTTCAGGGGTCCCTACGAGCAGTACTTC. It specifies CASSFFRGPYEQYF.

CDR3 coding DNA: TGCGCCAGCAGCGAGCAGCGCGTTAGCACAGATACGCAGTATTTT. Translation gives CASSEQRVSTDTQYF. The gene calls are TRBV4-3 and TRBJ2-3; D gene unclear. The V end lost 5 bases, the J end lost 0 bases, and 12 bases lay between the germline ends. CDR1 and CDR2 (germline): LGHNA, YSLEER. The CDR3 is 15 residues long.